This TCR beta chain derives from a study of blood T cell repertoires in COVID-19. On the study more broadly: Samples taken during acute and convalescent COVID-19 were collected in the United States, Italy and Spain. In each case, the material was cDNA or gDNA derived from T cells, B-cell-depleted T cells, or PBMCs.

Per the original methods: Amplification from reference gene primers served as the basis for estimated nucleated cell counts. TCRdb keeps only in-frame clones here, not all; method: immunoSEQ multiplex PCR. That table is the source of V, J and clone size, and D and trimming were worked out from the DNA. Of under 45,000 clones in the sample, more than 65% are singletons; the top ten hold 3.1%. CDR3 length: 13 residues. The V end was cut by 5 bases, the J end by 14 bases, with 17 bases between. Germline V gene data show CDR1 as KGHDR and CDR2 as SFDVKD. One Seattle source followed patients from active infection through their disease course.

The sequence derives from a man aged 65-85 years with COVID-19, enrolled during active disease. The chain joins TRBV24-1 to TRBJ2-2; the D gene is possibly TRBD1 (6 bases). Sequencing input: peripheral blood. The CDR3 sequence: CATSAPDRTGLFF. Here the CDR3 DNA reads TGTGCCACCAGTGCCCCGGACAGAACCGGCCTGTTTTTT.